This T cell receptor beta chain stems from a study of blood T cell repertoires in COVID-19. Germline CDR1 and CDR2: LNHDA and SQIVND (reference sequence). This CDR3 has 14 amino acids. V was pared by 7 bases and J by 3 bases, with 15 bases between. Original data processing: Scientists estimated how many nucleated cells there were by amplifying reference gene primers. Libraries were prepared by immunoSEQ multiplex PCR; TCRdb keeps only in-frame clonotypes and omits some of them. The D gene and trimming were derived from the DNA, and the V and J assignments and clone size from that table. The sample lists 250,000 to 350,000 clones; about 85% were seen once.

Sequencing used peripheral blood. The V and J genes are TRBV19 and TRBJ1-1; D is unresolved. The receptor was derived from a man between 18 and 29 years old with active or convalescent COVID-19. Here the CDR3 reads CASTMTIGYTEAFF. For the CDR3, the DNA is TGTGCCAGTACTATGACAATCGGATACACTGAAGCTTTCTTT.